These 31 T cell receptor beta chains were all obtained from the same sample, sequenced in a study of OX40 agonist ivuxolimab in advanced cancers. Libraries were prepared by immunoSEQ multiplex PCR; TCRdb keeps only in-frame clonotypes and omits some of them. The sample carries about 97,000 clones, 70% to 90% recorded once. Sequenced material: CD4+ or CD8+ T cells sorted from blood, taken in a trial of the OX40 agonist ivuxolimab. These receptors were taken from an adult with an advanced solid tumor such as melanoma, head and neck, liver or kidney cancer.

This chain connects TRBV7-2 to TRBJ2-3; D remains unclear. This CDR3 comprises 14 residues. Trimming stripped 2 bases from V and 0 bases from J, with 6 bases between. CDR1 SGHTA and CDR2 FQGNSA come from the germline V gene. The CDR3 DNA sequence: TGTGCCAGCAGCTTAAGTACTAGCACAGATACGCAGTATTTT. Translated, it gives CASSLSTSTDTQYF.

The chain has TRBV6-5 and TRBJ2-1, with a possible D match to TRBD1 (6 bases). Trimming took 2 bases from V and 13 from J, leaving 12 bases between them. The CDR3 is 12 residues long. Germline V gene sequence: CDR1 MNHEY, CDR2 SVGAGI. The CDR3 here is CASSYPGQHQFF. The CDR3 nucleotides are TGTGCCAGCAGTTACCCCGGACAGCACCAGTTCTTC.

The J gene is TRBJ1-1, the V gene TRBV27, with D hard to call. CDR3 size: 15 residues. CDR1 MNHEY and CDR2 SMNVEV come from the germline V gene (reference sequence). V lost 2 bases and J lost 0, with 10 bases in between. CDR3 loop: CASSLIGSMNTEAFF. The CDR3 nucleotides read TGTGCCAGCAGTTTAATTGGATCCATGAACACTGAAGCTTTCTTT.

DNA for the CDR3: TGTGCCAGTACCCCGGGAGATTCTGGAAACACCATATATTTT. The encoded protein is CASTPGDSGNTIYF. The chain uses TRBV19 and TRBJ1-3; no reliable D call. From germline, CDR1 is LNHDA and CDR2 SQIVND (reference sequence). Trimming left V 7 bases short and J 1 base short, with 11 bases between. This CDR3 has 14 residues.

The chain is built from TRBV6-5 and TRBJ2-5, with 15 bases fitting TRBD2. The ends lost 2 bases at V and 7 bases at J; junction bases unmatched: 5. Per the germline V gene, CDR1 is MNHEY and CDR2 is SVGAGI. The CDR3 is 16 residues long. The CDR3 reads CASSYSGLAGGATQYF. The DNA for the CDR3 is TGTGCCAGCAGTTACAGTGGACTAGCGGGGGGGGCGACCCAGTACTTC.

This sequence joins TRBV6-1 and TRBJ2-7; D is possibly TRBD1 (6 bases). Germline CDR1 MNHNS, CDR2 SASEGT. This CDR3 has 14 amino acids. V lost 6 bases to trimming and J lost 2 bases, with 14 bases between them. The CDR3 coding sequence is TGTGCCAGCAGAGGTCAGGGGAAAACCTACGAGCAGTACTTC. Its protein product is CASRGQGKTYEQYF.

The chain combines TRBV6-6 with TRBJ1-1; D gene unclear. Germline lookup yields CDR1 MNHNY and CDR2 SVGAGI (reference sequence). Trimming removed 2 bases from V and 1 base from J, with 5 bases in between. The CDR3 consists of 13 residues. The CDR3 nucleotides are TGTGCCAGCAGTTACGTCAAGAACACTGAAGCTTTCTTT. Amino acid sequence: CASSYVKNTEAFF.

V usage is TRBV7-2 and J usage is TRBJ2-5, with a weak D call TRBD1 (5 bases). Germline V gene sequence: CDR1 SGHTA, CDR2 FQGNSA. The ends were cut back, 2 bases at V and 5 bases at J, with 12 bases in the middle. This CDR3 has 14 residues. CDR3 coding DNA: TGTGCCAGCAGCTTACTTCAGGGCAGGGAGACCCAGTACTTC. Translated: CASSLLQGRETQYF.

The table lists this clone with a few counts. The chain employs TRBV5-1 and TRBJ2-2; D not resolved. Per germline, CDR1 SGHRS and CDR2 YFSETQ. V was clipped by 0 bases and J by 4 bases, with 10 bases between them. CDR3 size: 15 residues. The DNA of the CDR3 is TGCGCCAGCAGCTTGGCGGCAGAAGGCACCGGGGAGCTGTTTTTT. The encoded protein is CASSLAAEGTGELFF.

The CDR3 nucleotides read TGTGCCAGCAGCCACCCTCAGGGAAACAGCGTATATTTT. Translated, it gives CASSHPQGNSVYF. The chain combines TRBV4-2 with TRBJ1-3; maybe TRBD1 (5 bases). The CDR3 runs 13 residues. V was pared by 3 bases and J by 14 bases, with 17 bases between. Germline values: CDR1 LGHNA, CDR2 YNFKEQ.

This clone was counted a single time. Distinct nucleotide sequences in the sample also encode this CDR3. The chain couples TRBV19 to TRBJ2-5; D unresolved. V gave up 3 bases and J gave up 1 base, with 3 bases separating them. The CDR3 is made up of 12 amino acids. The V gene's germline CDR1 is LNHDA and CDR2 SQIVND (reference sequence). The CDR3 is CASSIGQETQYF. DNA of the CDR3: TGTGCCAGTAGTATCGGCCAAGAGACCCAGTACTTC.

V gene TRBV7-6 combines with J gene TRBJ1-2; 7 nucleotides line up with TRBD1. The V segment lost 5 bases and the J segment 5 bases; nucleotides outside the gene matches: 8. The CDR3 sequence is 14 residues long. Germline loops: CDR1 SGHVS, CDR2 FNYEAQ. The CDR3 here is CASSPAGGGYGYTF. The DNA of the CDR3 is TGTGCCAGCAGCCCAGCAGGGGGGGGTTATGGCTACACCTTC.

This sequence joins TRBV14 and TRBJ2-1; 8 bases agree with TRBD1. The CDR3 runs to 13 residues. The V gene's germline CDR1 is SGHDN and CDR2 FVKESK. Trimming took 1 base from V and 15 from J; bases not matched to a gene: 8. DNA for the CDR3: TGTGCCAGCAGCCAAGGTACATTTGACAGGGGGTTCTTC. Protein product: CASSQGTFDRGFF.

This chain uses TRBV6-1 with TRBJ1-5; 7 bases line up with TRBD1. V lost 4 bases to trimming and J lost 2 bases; unmatched junction nucleotides: 14. The germline V gene has CDR1 MNHNS and CDR2 SASEGT. This CDR3 contains 18 residues. CDR3 coding DNA: TGTGCCAGCAGTGTCGGAACAGGGGCGGTATATGGCAATCAGCCCCAGCATTTT. This codes for CASSVGTGAVYGNQPQHF.

The chain uses TRBV11-2 and TRBJ2-1; D is possibly TRBD1 or TRBD2 (6 bases each). V dropped 4 bases and J dropped 1 base, with 20 bases sitting between them. The germline CDR1 and CDR2 sequences are SGHAT and FQNNGV. The CDR3 length is 18 residues. The CDR3 is CASSSGAPGGRSYNEQFF. CDR3 DNA sequence: TGTGCCAGCAGCTCCGGGGCCCCCGGGGGCAGGTCCTACAATGAGCAGTTCTTC.

This clone is labeled medium-sized. The rearrangement joins TRBV6-5 to TRBJ1-1; TRBD1 aligns across 7 bases. The CDR3 contains 12 residues. V dropped 5 bases and J dropped 8; count of bases not matched to a gene: 5. CDR1 is MNHEY, CDR2 SVGAGI, per germline. In DNA form, the CDR3 reads TGTGCCAGCAGTCTAGGGGGCGGGGAAGCTTTCTTT. Amino acids: CASSLGGGEAFF.

V usage is TRBV11-2 and J usage is TRBJ2-1; D call uncertain. V was pared by 1 base and J by 11 bases, with 9 bases between. This CDR3 has 12 residues. The V gene's germline CDR1 is SGHAT and CDR2 FQNNGV. The CDR3 protein is CASSLVASKQFF. In nucleotides, the CDR3 is TGTGCCAGCAGCTTAGTTGCCAGTAAGCAGTTCTTC.

The chain couples TRBV7-9 to TRBJ2-7; maybe TRBD2 (7 bases). The CDR3 consists of 17 residues. Germline CDR1 and CDR2: SEHNR and FQNEAQ (reference sequence). Trimming removed 5 bases at V and 5 bases at J, with 25 bases between. The CDR3, as DNA: TGTGCCAGCAGCCCTTTTTTGGGGCGGGGGCAGGGAGACGAGCAGTACTTC. This codes for CASSPFLGRGQGDEQYF.

The rearrangement links TRBV2 to TRBJ1-3; the D is unclear. This CDR3 has 14 amino acids. Germline lookup yields CDR1 SNHLY and CDR2 FYNNEI. Trimming shortened V by 6 bases and J by 7 bases, and 16 bases separated the two germline ends. CDR3 sequence: CASRPKVTSNTIYF. Written as DNA, the CDR3 is TGTGCCAGCAGGCCTAAGGTGACTTCTAACACCATATATTTT.

The chain couples TRBV6-5 to TRBJ1-1; D is perhaps TRBD1 (6 bases). Germline V gene sequence: CDR1 MNHEY, CDR2 SVGAGI. V gave up 2 bases and J gave up 4 bases, with 11 bases separating them. The CDR3 runs 14 residues. The CDR3 sequence: CASSYEGGLTEAFF. Written as DNA, the CDR3 is TGTGCCAGCAGTTACGAGGGGGGGCTCACTGAAGCTTTCTTT.

The rearrangement joins TRBV9 to TRBJ2-3; weak D call: TRBD1 (6 bases). Between the trimmed V and J ends, which lost 4 bases and 6 bases, there was a span of 18 bases. CDR3 length equals 15 residues. CDR1 and CDR2 (germline): SGDLS, YYNGEE. CDR3 residues: CASSMQGTGRDTQYF. CDR3 sequence (DNA): TGTGCCAGCAGCATGCAGGGGACGGGGCGGGATACGCAGTATTTT.

The chain links TRBV19 to TRBJ2-1; 10 bases map to TRBD2. The V and J ends lost 4 bases and 10 bases, in that order; junction bases with no gene match: 7. This CDR3 comprises 14 residues. Germline assignment: CDR1 LNHDA and CDR2 SQIVND (reference sequence). DNA of the CDR3: TGTGCCAGTAGTAACCTCGAGCGGGAGGGCGAGCAGTTCTTC. This translates into CASSNLEREGEQFF.

The J gene is TRBJ2-7, the V gene TRBV6-1; D not certain. Germline V gene lookup returns CDR1 MNHNS and CDR2 SASEGT. The CDR3 extends over 14 amino acids. With 1 base removed from V and 1 base from J, the gap between germline ends came to 8 bases. DNA of the CDR3: TGTGCCAGCAGTGAAGGGGCAGTATCCTACGAGCAGTACTTC. Protein product: CASSEGAVSYEQYF.

This clone has just one count. The rearrangement uses TRBV18 and TRBJ1-5; a weak D match, TRBD1 (5 bases). Germline V gene lookup returns CDR1 KGHSH and CDR2 LQKENI. This CDR3 is 16 amino acids long. V was trimmed by 8 bases and J by 2 bases, leaving 19 bases between them. As DNA, the CDR3 is TGTGCCAGCAGAAACAACCGGGGCAACGGCAATCAGCCCCAGCATTTT. Translation: CASRNNRGNGNQPQHF.

This clone showed up just a few times. Other DNA variants within this sample encode the same CDR3. V and J are TRBV30 and TRBJ2-2, with TRBD2 matching 14 bases. Germline V gene sequence: CDR1 GTSNPN, CDR2 SVGIG (reference sequence). Trimming at V came to 1 base and at J to 0 bases, leaving 4 bases not matched to a gene. The CDR3 has 18 residues. CDR3 protein: CAWSGLAGGFANTGELFF. For the CDR3, the DNA is TGTGCCTGGAGTGGACTAGCGGGAGGGTTCGCGAACACCGGGGAGCTGTTTTTT.

V and J are TRBV5-1 and TRBJ2-2; a weak D match, TRBD2 (6 bases). There are 15 residues in the CDR3. CDR1 SGHRS and CDR2 YFSETQ come from the germline V gene. The germline V and J ends were trimmed by 0 bases and 5 bases, with 11 bases remaining between them. The CDR3 protein is CASSLVGSGTGELFF. DNA of the CDR3: TGCGCCAGCAGCTTGGTCGGGAGTGGGACCGGGGAGCTGTTTTTT.

This rearrangement joins TRBV5-1 to TRBJ1-4, with 9 bases matching TRBD1. J gave up 5 bases and V 0 bases, and 5 bases lay outside the gene matches. Per the germline V gene, CDR1 is SGHRS and CDR2 is YFSETQ. The CDR3 has 16 amino acids. The CDR3 sequence is CASSLAAGQGNEKLFF. CDR3 sequence (DNA): TGCGCCAGCAGCTTGGCGGCGGGACAGGGAAATGAAAAACTGTTTTTT.

Remarks on this clone: A read error may account for a junction end that differs from germline. The chain employs TRBV11-2 and TRBJ2-1; D may be TRBD1 (5 bases). Germline lookup yields CDR1 SGHAT and CDR2 FQNNGV. This CDR3 is 12 amino acids long. The CDR3 DNA follows: TGTGCCAGCAGCTTAGACAGGGTAGGCTGGGTCTTC. Its translation: CASSLDRVGWVF. Full variable domain (outside the CDR3, taken from reference TRBV11-2 and TRBJ2-1): EAGVAQSPRYKIIEKRQSVAFWCNPISGHATLYWYQQILGQGPKLLIQFQNNGVVDDSQLPKDRFSAERLKGVDSTLKIQPAKLEDSAVYLCASSLDRVGWVFGPGTRLTVL.

V usage is TRBV19 and J usage is TRBJ2-3; D not certain. Trimming pared 4 bases from V and 13 bases from J, leaving 3 bases between. Germline V gives CDR1 LNHDA, CDR2 SQIVND (reference sequence). CDR3 length equals 8 residues. CDR3 in DNA: TGTGCCAGTAGTAGGAAGTATTTT. Residues: CASSRKYF.

This sequence joins TRBV5-6 and TRBJ2-1, with a tentative D call TRBD1 (5 bases). There are 14 residues in the CDR3. Germline CDR1 and CDR2: SGHDT and YYEEEE. Trimming pared 4 bases from V and 7 bases from J, leaving 15 bases between. This CDR3 reads CASSAGNKRNEQFF. Written as DNA, the CDR3 is TGTGCCAGCAGCGCAGGGAATAAACGTAATGAGCAGTTCTTC.

Only a few counts were recorded for this clone. The rearrangement joins TRBV25-1 to TRBJ1-2; TRBD1 matches at 12 bases. The CDR3 extends over 18 amino acids. V lost 3 bases and J lost 4; bases outside the gene matches: 12. Looked up from germline, CDR1 is MGHDK and CDR2 is SYGVNS. The CDR3 region is CASSDFSPGTGGIYGYTF. Written as DNA, the CDR3 is TGTGCCAGCAGTGATTTTAGCCCCGGGACAGGGGGCATCTATGGCTACACCTTC.